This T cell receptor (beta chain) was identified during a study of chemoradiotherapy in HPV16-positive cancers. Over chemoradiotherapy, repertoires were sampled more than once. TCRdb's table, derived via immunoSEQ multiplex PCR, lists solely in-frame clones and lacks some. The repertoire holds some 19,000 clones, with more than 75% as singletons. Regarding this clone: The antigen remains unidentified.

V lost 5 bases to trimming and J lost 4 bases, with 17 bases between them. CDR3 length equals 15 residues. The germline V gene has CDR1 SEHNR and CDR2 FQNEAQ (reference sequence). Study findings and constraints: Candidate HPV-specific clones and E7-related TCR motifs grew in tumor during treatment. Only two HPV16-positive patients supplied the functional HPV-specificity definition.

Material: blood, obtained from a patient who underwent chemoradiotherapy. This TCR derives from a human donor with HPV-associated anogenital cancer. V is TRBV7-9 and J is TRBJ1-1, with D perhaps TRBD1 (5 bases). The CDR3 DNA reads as TGTGCCAGCAGCCGGCGTCTTGCACAGGCCACTGAAGCTTTCTTT. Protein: CASSRRLAQATEAFF.